A selection of T cell receptor beta chains follows, all from one sample in a study of blood T cell repertoires in COVID-19. The table came from immunoSEQ multiplex PCR; TCRdb's copy has only in-frame clones and leaves some out. The repertoire holds some 150,000 clones, with approximately 87% as singletons. The specimen sequenced was peripheral blood. The receptors were sampled from a man aged 45-60 years who had recovered from COVID-19. The CDR3 runs from the conserved cysteine through the conserved F or W. The order of the fields is J gene, D gene, clone size, V gene, CDR3 protein, CDR3 DNA. D genes are given only for firm matches. A clone size is listed for some rows: how often the clone was seen (once, few, many), or a class if it is expanded.

>TRBJ2-1|NA|NA|TRBV6-6
CASSYSPGAGNNEQFF
TGTGCCAGCAGTTACTCGCCGGGCGCGGGGAACAATGAGCAGTTCTTC
>TRBJ2-1|TRBD1|few|TRBV9
CASSAGTARRNEQFF
TGTGCCAGCAGCGCCGGGACAGCGAGACGCAATGAGCAGTTCTTC
>TRBJ1-1|TRBD1|NA|TRBV6-5
CASSPGQGVFTEAFF
TGTGCCAGCAGTCCGGGACAGGGGGTTTTCACTGAAGCTTTCTTT
>TRBJ1-2|TRBD1|NA|TRBV5-1
CASSPITGQDYGYTF
TGCGCCAGCAGCCCAATCACGGGACAGGACTATGGCTACACCTTC
>TRBJ1-2|TRBD1|few|TRBV19
CASSAVRGQLAGNYGYTF
TGTGCCAGTAGTGCCGTGAGGGGACAGCTAGCGGGTAACTATGGCTACACCTTC
>TRBJ2-3|TRBD2|NA|TRBV11-3
CASSWGLAGTDTQYF
TGTGCCAGCAGCTGGGGACTAGCGGGCACAGATACGCAGTATTTT
>TRBJ2-4|NA|NA|TRBV18
CASSEDLAKNIQYF
TGTGCCAGCTCAGAGGATCTAGCCAAAAACATTCAGTACTTC
>TRBJ2-2|NA|NA|TRBV4-2
CASSRGLGVGTGELFF
TGTGCCAGCAGCCGAGGCCTAGGGGTTGGAACCGGGGAGCTGTTTTTT
>TRBJ2-1|NA|NA|TRBV18
CASSPRGGTYNEQFF
TGTGCCAGCTCACCACGGGGCGGAACCTACAATGAGCAGTTCTTC
>TRBJ2-3|TRBD2|NA|TRBV7-2
CASSVTSGTDTQYF
TGTGCCAGCAGCGTAACTAGCGGCACAGATACGCAGTATTTT
>TRBJ1-2|NA|NA|TRBV30
CAWTSTGFGYTF
TGTGCCTGGACCAGTACCGGGTTTGGCTACACCTTC
>TRBJ1-5|NA|once|TRBV21-1
CASSPPPPGRESNQPQHF
TGTGCCAGCAGCCCTCCCCCCCCCGGGAGGGAAAGCAATCAGCCCCAGCATTTT
>TRBJ2-5|NA|many|TRBV11-2
CASSSGQHQETQYF
TGTGCCAGCAGTTCAGGACAGCACCAAGAGACCCAGTACTTC
>TRBJ1-4|NA|NA|TRBV7-2
CASSLATNDEKLFF
TGTGCCAGCAGCTTAGCTACAAACGATGAAAAACTGTTTTTT
>TRBJ1-4|NA|NA|TRBV27
CASSLRWNEKLFF
TGTGCCAGCAGTTTGCGGTGGAATGAAAAACTGTTTTTT
>TRBJ2-7|NA|NA|TRBV7-2
CASSLVLSVEQYF
TGTGCCAGCAGCTTAGTTCTCTCCGTCGAGCAGTACTTC
>TRBJ2-5|TRBD2|NA|TRBV5-8
CASSTRLAGALQETQYF
TGTGCCAGCAGCACACGACTAGCGGGAGCCCTCCAAGAGACCCAGTACTTC
>TRBJ2-2|NA|NA|TRBV9
CASSVGSGELFF
TGTGCCAGCAGCGTAGGTTCTGGGGAGCTGTTTTTT
>TRBJ1-1|NA|NA|TRBV5-1
CASSSVRENTEAFF
TGCGCCAGCAGCTCGGTCCGGGAGAACACTGAAGCTTTCTTT
>TRBJ1-2|NA|NA|TRBV30
CAWSARTSDGYTF
TGTGCCTGGAGTGCGAGGACAAGTGATGGCTACACCTTC
>TRBJ2-6|NA|NA|TRBV9
CASSPQDSGANVLTF
TGTGCCAGCAGCCCCCAGGACTCTGGGGCCAACGTCCTGACTTTC
>TRBJ1-1|TRBD1|few|TRBV6-5
CASSPGTGGREAFF
TGTGCCAGCAGTCCCGGGACAGGGGGCCGAGAAGCTTTCTTT
>TRBJ1-1|NA|NA|TRBV5-1
CASSLVGGSNTEAFF
TGCGCCAGCAGCTTGGTAGGAGGGTCCAACACTGAAGCTTTCTTT
>TRBJ1-2|TRBD1|NA|TRBV7-2
CASSPDRGANYGYTF
TGTGCCAGCAGCCCAGACAGGGGAGCTAACTATGGCTACACCTTC
>TRBJ1-6|TRBD1|few|TRBV6-5
CASSQRQGRNSPLHF
TGTGCCAGCAGCCAGAGACAGGGCCGTAATTCACCCCTCCACTTT
>TRBJ2-5|TRBD2|NA|TRBV19
CASSMGGLAGYETQYF
TGTGCCAGTAGTATGGGGGGACTAGCGGGATATGAGACCCAGTACTTC
>TRBJ1-1|NA|NA|TRBV5-6
CASSLGGGGTEAFF
TGTGCCAGCAGCTTGGGGGGCGGGGGCACTGAAGCTTTCTTT
>TRBJ2-7|NA|NA|TRBV20-1
CSARDSYEQYF
TGCAGTGCTAGAGATAGCTACGAGCAGTACTTC
>TRBJ2-4|NA|few|TRBV12-3/TRBV12-4
CASSLGTGDIQYF
TGTGCCAGCAGTTTGGGCACGGGGGACATTCAGTACTTC